This T cell receptor beta chain was retrieved from a study of cytomegalovirus exposure and HLA in healthy donors (dated by TCRdb to the late 2010s). Background for the entire study: According to a later analysis, one platform produced both the roughly 130 validation repertoires and the 666 repertoires of the first cohort. The study was designed to test whether signatures of past pathogen exposure could be identified by cataloging public T cell receptors. Besides the first cohort of roughly 700 subjects, a separate validation cohort made up of 120 different subjects was used. The study combined high-throughput TCR immunosequencing, statistical association of individual TCRs with disease status, and machine learning to predict cytomegalovirus infection status.

General study outcomes and caveats: The study gave a list of about 160 TCR beta chains associated with cytomegalovirus. Three of the identified cytomegalovirus-associated TCR beta chains were confirmed in vitro to be specific for cytomegalovirus antigens. Most TCR sequences were observed very rarely across donors, whereas some public TCRs were present in many individuals. The authors suggested that the approach could potentially be generalized to other disease states and immunological phenotypes. A later analysis lacked HLA typing for the validation cohort, so it scored co-occurrence in that cohort across all 110 or so repertoires. Cytomegalovirus status was reported to be diagnosed by the classifier with high specificity and sensitivity in both the original and validation cohorts. Subsequent analysis determined that TCRs grouped into clusters in the first cohort also showed a tendency toward co-occurrence across the roughly 110 validation repertoires, and 85% to 95% of cluster scores exceeded 0.

Concerning this clone: The antigen it recognizes is unknown. Qualities for individual bases were not recorded, and no much larger clone is one base off.

Donors formed part of the validation cohort, which comprised 120 subjects and was distinct from the first cohort of under 800 subjects. The library was built by means of the immunoSEQ multiplex PCR assay. Processing in the source paper ran as follows. A statistical classification framework was developed to diagnose cytomegalovirus status using the catalog of TCR beta chain sequences. The immuneACCESS repertoire file appears here via TCRdb, limited to in-frame rearrangements. These files lack a portion of the clones; in checked studies, under half of the deficit traces to unresolved V genes, and the cause of the others is not known. V and J calls and clone size are those listed in that table; D and trimming were worked out from the DNA. The sample table records some 200,000 clones; around 83% of these occur just once. 13% of the sample is taken by the ten largest. The sequence derives from a woman younger than 45 in good health and CMV-seropositive. Source material: PBMCs.

CDR3 sequence: CASSYVQGNSYEQYF. Read as DNA, the sequence is TGTGCCAGCAGTTACGTTCAGGGGAACTCCTACGAGCAGTACTTC. The chain uses TRBV6-5 and TRBJ2-7; a tentative D match to TRBD1 spans 6 bases. CDR3 length: 15 amino acids, cysteine to phenylalanine. The sequence is cut down to CDR3 DNA, 45 bases in frame from base 1. CDR1 is given as MNHEY and CDR2 as SVGAGI, both from the germline V gene. The trim is 2 bases for V and 0 bases for J, with a gap of 11 bases between the germline ends.